This is a list of T cell receptor beta chains from one sample in a study of blood T cells in healthy people across ages. Using its own MiXCR run on the 5' RACE reads, TCRdb lists one record per CDR3 protein. The data hold 750,000 to 950,000 distinct CDR3 sequences, with 25% to 30% observed a single time. The sample was also linked to a second study, of T cells of mothers and their children.

Material for sequencing was blood. All receptors come from a woman between 40 and 55 years old in good health. CDR3s include the opening cysteine and the closing phenylalanine or tryptophan. A D gene is named only where the DNA matches it firmly. The size of a clone is reported for some rows only, either as once, few or many, or as a class for expanded clones.

j_gene: TRBJ1-2; d_gene: NA; v_gene: TRBV7-8; abundance: few; CDR3aa: CASSARRGNYGYTF; CDR3nt: TGTGCCAGCAGCGCCCGACGGGGTAACTATGGCTACACCTTC
j_gene: TRBJ2-3; d_gene: TRBD2; v_gene: TRBV27; abundance: many; CDR3aa: CASSLTGGFTDTQYF; CDR3nt: TGTGCCAGCAGTTTAACGGGGGGGTTTACAGATACGCAGTATTTT
j_gene: TRBJ2-3; d_gene: TRBD2; v_gene: TRBV3-1; abundance: few; CDR3aa: CASSQVTSGDTDTQYF; CDR3nt: TGTGCCAGCAGCCAAGTGACTAGCGGGGACACAGATACGCAGTATTTT
j_gene: TRBJ2-4; d_gene: NA; v_gene: TRBV9; abundance: NA; CDR3aa: CASSVGEGVQREQYF; CDR3nt: TGTGCCAGCAGCGTCGGAGAAGGGGTACAGAGGGAGCAGTACTTC
j_gene: TRBJ1-2; d_gene: TRBD1; v_gene: TRBV7-2; abundance: few; CDR3aa: CVSSSYPGQGGYTF; CDR3nt: TGTGTCAGCAGCAGCTACCCGGGACAGGGGGGCTACACCTTC
j_gene: TRBJ2-6; d_gene: TRBD1; v_gene: TRBV5-4; abundance: few; CDR3aa: CASSLWDRGLPGANVLTF; CDR3nt: TGTGCCAGCAGCTTGTGGGACAGGGGGCTTCCTGGGGCCAACGTCCTGACTTTC
j_gene: TRBJ2-4; d_gene: TRBD2; v_gene: TRBV9; abundance: NA; CDR3aa: CASSPGTSGGQNIQYF; CDR3nt: TGTGCCAGCAGCCCCGGGACTAGCGGGGGACAAAACATTCAGTACTTC
j_gene: TRBJ1-2; d_gene: NA; v_gene: TRBV15; abundance: NA; CDR3aa: CATSREYRDKARDGYTF; CDR3nt: TGTGCCACCAGCAGAGAATACCGGGACAAGGCTCGGGATGGCTACACCTTC
j_gene: TRBJ2-1; d_gene: TRBD2; v_gene: TRBV7-9; abundance: NA; CDR3aa: CASSLGLLSGGNNEQFF; CDR3nt: TGTGCCAGCAGCTTAGGCTTATTAAGCGGGGGAAACAATGAGCAGTTCTTC
j_gene: TRBJ1-1; d_gene: NA; v_gene: TRBV20-1; abundance: few; CDR3aa: CSAREASVDTEAFF; CDR3nt: TGCAGTGCTCGGGAAGCATCGGTGGACACTGAAGCTTTCTTT
j_gene: TRBJ2-7; d_gene: NA; v_gene: TRBV7-2; abundance: many; CDR3aa: CASSFGPSSYEQYF; CDR3nt: TGTGCCAGCAGCTTCGGTCCTAGCTCCTACGAGCAGTACTTC
j_gene: TRBJ2-1; d_gene: TRBD2; v_gene: TRBV4-3; abundance: few; CDR3aa: CASSQAWTSGAAYNEQFF; CDR3nt: TGCGCCAGCAGCCAAGCATGGACTAGCGGGGCGGCCTACAATGAGCAGTTCTTC
j_gene: TRBJ1-6; d_gene: NA; v_gene: TRBV2; abundance: once; CDR3aa: CASSDVREANSPLHF; CDR3nt: TGTGCCAGCAGTGACGTAAGGGAGGCCAATTCACCCCTCCACTTT
j_gene: TRBJ1-5; d_gene: NA; v_gene: TRBV7-2; abundance: NA; CDR3aa: CASSRSSNSNQPQHF; CDR3nt: TGTGCCAGCAGCCGTTCGAGCAATAGCAATCAGCCCCAGCATTTT
j_gene: TRBJ2-7; d_gene: NA; v_gene: TRBV4-1; abundance: many; CDR3aa: CASSQGERDYEQYF; CDR3nt: TGCGCCAGCAGCCAAGGCGAACGGGACTACGAGCAGTACTTC
j_gene: TRBJ2-1; d_gene: TRBD2; v_gene: TRBV9; abundance: many; CDR3aa: CASSVVPSGPEQFF; CDR3nt: TGTGCCAGCAGCGTAGTTCCTAGCGGGCCTGAGCAGTTCTTC
j_gene: TRBJ2-5; d_gene: TRBD2; v_gene: TRBV12-3/TRBV12-4; abundance: NA; CDR3aa: CASGTSGGVQETQYF; CDR3nt: TGTGCCAGCGGGACTAGCGGGGGTGTACAAGAGACCCAGTACTTC
j_gene: TRBJ1-4; d_gene: TRBD1; v_gene: TRBV7-2; abundance: NA; CDR3aa: CTSSLDRGYEKLFF; CDR3nt: TGTACCAGCAGCCTCGACAGGGGATACGAAAAACTGTTTTTT
j_gene: TRBJ1-1; d_gene: NA; v_gene: TRBV29-1; abundance: many; CDR3aa: CSARDTEAFF; CDR3nt: TGCAGCGCCCGGGACACTGAAGCTTTCTTT
j_gene: TRBJ2-1; d_gene: TRBD2; v_gene: TRBV6-2/TRBV6-3; abundance: few; CDR3aa: CASSYLSGGAYNEQFF; CDR3nt: TGTGCCAGCAGCTACTTGAGCGGGGGAGCCTACAATGAGCAGTTCTTC
j_gene: TRBJ2-3; d_gene: NA; v_gene: TRBV15; abundance: NA; CDR3aa: CATSRDRGSPNTQYF; CDR3nt: TGTGCCACCAGCAGAGATAGAGGGTCGCCCAATACGCAGTATTTT
j_gene: TRBJ1-1; d_gene: TRBD1; v_gene: TRBV20-1; abundance: few; CDR3aa: CSARDLDRGSTEAFF; CDR3nt: TGCAGTGCTAGAGATTTGGACAGGGGGTCCACTGAAGCTTTCTTT
j_gene: TRBJ1-5; d_gene: NA; v_gene: TRBV20-1; abundance: few; CDR3aa: CSARVAGGNQPQHF; CDR3nt: TGCAGTGCTAGGGTGGCAGGAGGCAATCAGCCCCAGCATTTT
j_gene: TRBJ2-3; d_gene: NA; v_gene: TRBV5-1; abundance: NA; CDR3aa: CASSTGRGLGSDTQYF; CDR3nt: TGCGCCAGCAGCACCGGCAGGGGTTTAGGATCAGATACGCAGTATTTT
j_gene: TRBJ2-7; d_gene: NA; v_gene: TRBV7-2; abundance: many; CDR3aa: CASSLPTKYEQYF; CDR3nt: TGTGCCAGCAGCTTACCTACGAAATACGAGCAGTACTTC
j_gene: TRBJ2-3; d_gene: NA; v_gene: TRBV18; abundance: NA; CDR3aa: CASSPLKGMGTDTQYF; CDR3nt: TGTGCCAGCTCACCTCTAAAGGGCATGGGCACAGATACGCAGTATTTT